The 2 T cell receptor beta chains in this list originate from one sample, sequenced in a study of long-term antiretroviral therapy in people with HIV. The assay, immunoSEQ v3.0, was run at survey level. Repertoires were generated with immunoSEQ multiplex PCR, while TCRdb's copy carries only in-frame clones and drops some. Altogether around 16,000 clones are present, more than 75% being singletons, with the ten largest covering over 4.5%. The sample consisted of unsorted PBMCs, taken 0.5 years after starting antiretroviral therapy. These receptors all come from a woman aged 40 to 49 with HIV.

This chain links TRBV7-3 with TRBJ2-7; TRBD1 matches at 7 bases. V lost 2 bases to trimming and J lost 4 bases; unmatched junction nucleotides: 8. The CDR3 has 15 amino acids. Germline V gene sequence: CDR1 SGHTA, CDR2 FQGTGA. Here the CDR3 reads CASSLGVGRGYEQYF. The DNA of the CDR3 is TGTGCCAGCAGCTTAGGGGTCGGCAGGGGGTACGAGCAGTACTTC.

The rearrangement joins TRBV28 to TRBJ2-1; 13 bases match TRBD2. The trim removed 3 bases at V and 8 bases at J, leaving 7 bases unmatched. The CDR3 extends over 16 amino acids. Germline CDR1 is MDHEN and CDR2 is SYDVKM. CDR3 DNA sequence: TGTGCCAGCAGTTTCGGACTAGCGGGAGATTCCCATGAGCAGTTCTTC. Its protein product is CASSFGLAGDSHEQFF.